This T cell receptor (beta chain) is drawn from a study of blood T cell repertoires in COVID-19. Sequencing used immunoSEQ multiplex PCR; TCRdb keeps in-frame clones, though not all of them. The sample consists of about 61,000 clones, more than 70% of them appearing once. This clone was counted only a few times. This CDR3 has 13 amino acids. The germline V gene encodes CDR1 LGHDT and CDR2 YNNKEL (reference sequence). V dropped 0 bases and J dropped 6 bases, with 9 bases sitting between them. The sequenced sample was peripheral blood. The chain carries TRBV3-1 (or the pseudogene TRBV3-2) and TRBJ2-7; TRBD2 might be the D (5 bases). This clonotype was obtained from a woman between 50 and 59 years old with active or convalescent COVID-19. The CDR3 bases are TGTGCCAGCAGCCAAGAGCTAGGAGGCGAGCAGTACTTC. Translating it yields CASSQELGGEQYF.